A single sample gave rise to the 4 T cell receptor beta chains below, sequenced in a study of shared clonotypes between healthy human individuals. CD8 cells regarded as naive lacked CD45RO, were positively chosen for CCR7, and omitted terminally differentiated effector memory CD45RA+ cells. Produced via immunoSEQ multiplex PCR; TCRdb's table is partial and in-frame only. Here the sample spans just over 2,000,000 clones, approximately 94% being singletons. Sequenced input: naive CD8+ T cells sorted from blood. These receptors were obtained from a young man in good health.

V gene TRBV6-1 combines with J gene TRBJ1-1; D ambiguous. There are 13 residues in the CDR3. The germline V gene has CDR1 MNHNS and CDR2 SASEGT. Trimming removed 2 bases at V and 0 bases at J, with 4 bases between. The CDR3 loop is CASSELLNTEAFF. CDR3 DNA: TGTGCCAGCAGTGAACTTCTGAACACTGAAGCTTTCTTT.

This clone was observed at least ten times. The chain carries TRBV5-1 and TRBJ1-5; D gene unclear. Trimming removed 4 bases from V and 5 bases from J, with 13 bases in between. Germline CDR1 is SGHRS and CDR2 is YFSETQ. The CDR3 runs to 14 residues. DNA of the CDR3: TGCGCCAGCAGCCCTGGGTTGGATTATCAGCCCCAGCATTTT. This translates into CASSPGLDYQPQHF.

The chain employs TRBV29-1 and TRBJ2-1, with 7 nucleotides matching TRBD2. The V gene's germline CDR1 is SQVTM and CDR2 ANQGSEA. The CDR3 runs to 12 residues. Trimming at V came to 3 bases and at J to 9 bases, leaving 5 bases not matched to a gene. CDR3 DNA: TGCAGCGTTGACGATCGGGGGGTTGAGCAGTTCTTC. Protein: CSVDDRGVEQFF.

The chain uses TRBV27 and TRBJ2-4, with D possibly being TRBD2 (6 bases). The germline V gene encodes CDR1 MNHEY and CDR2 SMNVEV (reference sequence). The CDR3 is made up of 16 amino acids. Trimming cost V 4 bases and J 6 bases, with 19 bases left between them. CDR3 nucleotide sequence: TGTGCCAGCAGTTCCTCTCAAGGACCCGGGGGAAACATTCAGTACTTC. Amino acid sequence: CASSSSQGPGGNIQYF.